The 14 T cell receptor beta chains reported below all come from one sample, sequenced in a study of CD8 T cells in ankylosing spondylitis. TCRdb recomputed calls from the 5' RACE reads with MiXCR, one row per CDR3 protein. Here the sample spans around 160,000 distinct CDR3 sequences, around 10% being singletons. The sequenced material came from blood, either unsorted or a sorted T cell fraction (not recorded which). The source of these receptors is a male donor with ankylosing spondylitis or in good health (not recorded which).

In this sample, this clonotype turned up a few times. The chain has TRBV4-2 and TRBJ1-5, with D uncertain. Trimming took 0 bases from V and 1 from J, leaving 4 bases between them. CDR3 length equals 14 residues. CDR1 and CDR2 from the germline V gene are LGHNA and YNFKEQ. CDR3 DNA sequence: TGTGCCAGCAGCCAAGATATGAGCAATCAGCCCCAGCATTTT. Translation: CASSQDMSNQPQHF.

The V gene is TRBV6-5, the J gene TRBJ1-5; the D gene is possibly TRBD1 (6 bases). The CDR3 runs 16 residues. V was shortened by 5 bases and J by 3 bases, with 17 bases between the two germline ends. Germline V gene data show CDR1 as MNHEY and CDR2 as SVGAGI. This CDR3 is CASSHRGGALNQPQHF. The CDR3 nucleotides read TGTGCCAGCAGTCACAGAGGGGGGGCCCTCAATCAGCCCCAGCATTTT.

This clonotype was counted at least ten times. CDR3 DNA: TGTGCCAGCAGCTCTCCACTAAATAGGGTGTACAATGAGCAGTTCTTC. Encoded protein: CASSSPLNRVYNEQFF. The rearrangement uses TRBV7-9 and TRBJ2-1; unclear D gene. CDR1 and CDR2 (germline): SEHNR, FQNEAQ (reference sequence). This CDR3 region has 16 residues. V was pared by 4 bases and J by 4 bases, with 17 bases between.

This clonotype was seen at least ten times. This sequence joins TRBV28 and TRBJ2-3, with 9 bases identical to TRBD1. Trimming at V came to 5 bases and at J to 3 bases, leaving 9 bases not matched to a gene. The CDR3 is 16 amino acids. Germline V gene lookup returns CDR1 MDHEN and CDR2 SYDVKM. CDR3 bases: TGTGCCAGCAGTATTCCACAGGGGGCAGGGACAGATACGCAGTATTTT. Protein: CASSIPQGAGTDTQYF. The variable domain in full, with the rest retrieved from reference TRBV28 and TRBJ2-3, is DVKVTQSSRYLVKRTGEKVFLECVQDMDHENMFWYRQDPGLGLRLIYFSYDVKMKEKGDIPEGYSVSREKKERFSLILESASTNQTSMYLCASSIPQGAGTDTQYFGPGTRLTVL.

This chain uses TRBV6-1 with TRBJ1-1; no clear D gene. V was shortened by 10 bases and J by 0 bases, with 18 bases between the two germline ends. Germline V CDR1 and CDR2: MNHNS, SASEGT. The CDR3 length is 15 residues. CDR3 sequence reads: CATRQEAEMNTEAFF. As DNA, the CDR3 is TGTGCCACCCGGCAGGAGGCCGAGATGAACACTGAAGCTTTCTTT.

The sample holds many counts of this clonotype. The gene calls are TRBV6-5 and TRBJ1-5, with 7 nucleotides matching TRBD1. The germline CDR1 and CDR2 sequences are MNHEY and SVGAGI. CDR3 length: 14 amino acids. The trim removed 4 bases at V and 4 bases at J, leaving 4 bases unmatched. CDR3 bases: TGTGCCAGCAGTTCATCAGGGGGAAATCAGCCCCAGCATTTT. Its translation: CASSSSGGNQPQHF.

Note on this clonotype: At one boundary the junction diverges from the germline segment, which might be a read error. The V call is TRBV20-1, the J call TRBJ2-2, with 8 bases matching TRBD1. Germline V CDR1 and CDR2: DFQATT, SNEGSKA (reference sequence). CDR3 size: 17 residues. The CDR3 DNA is TGCTGTGCTAGAGCCGACAGGGGAGGAGGAAAGACCGGGGAGCTGTTTTTT. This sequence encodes CCARADRGGGKTGELFF.

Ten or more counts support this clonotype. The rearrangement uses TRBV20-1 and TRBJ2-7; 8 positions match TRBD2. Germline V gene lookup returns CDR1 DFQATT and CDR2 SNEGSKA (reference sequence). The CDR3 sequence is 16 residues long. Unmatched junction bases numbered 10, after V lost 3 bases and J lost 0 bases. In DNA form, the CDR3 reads TGCAGTGCTAGGGCCATGGCGGGGGGCAGCTCCTACGAGCAGTACTTC. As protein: CSARAMAGGSSYEQYF.

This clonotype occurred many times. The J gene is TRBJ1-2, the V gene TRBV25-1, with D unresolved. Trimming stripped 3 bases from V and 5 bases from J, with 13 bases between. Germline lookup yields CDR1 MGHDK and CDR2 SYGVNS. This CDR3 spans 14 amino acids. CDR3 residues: CASSEPGLEYGYTF. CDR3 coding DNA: TGTGCCAGCAGTGAGCCTGGGTTGGAATATGGCTACACCTTC.

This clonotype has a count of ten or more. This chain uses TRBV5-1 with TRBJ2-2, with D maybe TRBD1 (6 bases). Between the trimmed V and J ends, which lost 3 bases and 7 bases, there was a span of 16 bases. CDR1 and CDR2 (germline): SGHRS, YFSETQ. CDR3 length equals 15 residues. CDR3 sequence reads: CASSSIQGLDGELFF. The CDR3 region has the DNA TGCGCCAGCAGCTCCATTCAGGGGCTCGACGGGGAGCTGTTTTTT. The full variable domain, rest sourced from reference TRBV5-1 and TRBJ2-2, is KAGVTQTPRYLIKTRGQQVTLSCSPISGHRSVSWYQQTPGQGLQFLFEYFSETQRNKGNFPGRFSGRQFSNSRSEMNVSTLELGDSALYLCASSSIQGLDGELFFGEGSRLTVL.

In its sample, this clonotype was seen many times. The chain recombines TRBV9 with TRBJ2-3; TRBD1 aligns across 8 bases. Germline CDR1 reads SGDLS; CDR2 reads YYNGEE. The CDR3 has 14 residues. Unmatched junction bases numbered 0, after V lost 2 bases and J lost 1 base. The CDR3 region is CASSVGQGTDTQYF. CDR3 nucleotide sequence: TGTGCCAGCAGCGTGGGACAGGGCACAGATACGCAGTATTTT. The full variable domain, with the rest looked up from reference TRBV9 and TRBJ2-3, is DSGVTQTPKHLITATGQRVTLRCSPRSGDLSVYWYQQSLDQGLQFLIQYYNGEERAKGNILERFSAQQFPDLHSELNLSSLELGDSALYFCASSVGQGTDTQYFGPGTRLTVL.

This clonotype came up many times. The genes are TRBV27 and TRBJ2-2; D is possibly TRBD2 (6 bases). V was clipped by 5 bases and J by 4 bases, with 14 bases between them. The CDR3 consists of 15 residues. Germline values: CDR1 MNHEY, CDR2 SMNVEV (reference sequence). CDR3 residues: CASSQDSRGTGELFF. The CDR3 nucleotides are TGTGCCAGCAGTCAGGACTCGCGGGGCACCGGGGAGCTGTTTTTT.

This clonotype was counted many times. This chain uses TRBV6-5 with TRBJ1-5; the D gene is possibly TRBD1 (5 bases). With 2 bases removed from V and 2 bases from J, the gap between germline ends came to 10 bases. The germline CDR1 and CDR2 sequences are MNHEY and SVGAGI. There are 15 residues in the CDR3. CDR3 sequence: CASSYGGFGNQPQHF. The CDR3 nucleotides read TGTGCCAGCAGTTACGGGGGGTTCGGCAATCAGCCCCAGCATTTT.

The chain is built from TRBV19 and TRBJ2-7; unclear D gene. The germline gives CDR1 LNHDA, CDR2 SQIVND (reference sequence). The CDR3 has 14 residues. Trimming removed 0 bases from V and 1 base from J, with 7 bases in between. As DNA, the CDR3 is TGTGCCAGTAGTATAGATCTCGGATCCTACGAGCAGTACTTC. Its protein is CASSIDLGSYEQYF.